The T cell receptor (beta chain) under discussion was sequenced for a study of beta chain features in type 1 diabetes. The overall study: No age, gender or cell yield differences were seen between patients and healthy donors. General study findings and limits: Shortening of TCRB CDR3s, moderate but significant, appeared in all four CD4+ subsets of Type 1 diabetes patients. Cells with high TCR expression could be over-represented when cDNA is sequenced. Fewer junction insertions and more nucleotide deletions appeared in type 1 diabetes patients.

On this clone: Its antigen is unknown.

Every isolated RNA sample was fully reverse transcribed, so sequencing captured expressed TCRB transcripts. Measured with immunoSEQ multiplex PCR; TCRdb has only the in-frame clones, and not every one. The data hold roughly 280,000 clones, with around 24% observed a single time. The sequencing sample was made of naive CD4+ T cells from blood. This receptor was identified in a young woman with type 1 diabetes.

The CDR3 here is CATSRDPLKYSGNTIYF. The CDR3 nucleotides are TGTGCCACCAGCAGAGATCCCCTTAAATACTCTGGAAACACCATATATTTT. The V gene is TRBV15, the J gene TRBJ1-3; D not certain. CDR1 and CDR2 (germline): LNHNV, YYDKDF (reference sequence). The CDR3 has 17 residues. The V end was cut by 0 bases, the J end by 0 bases, with 12 bases between.